A selection of T cell receptor beta chains follows, all from one sample in a study of long-term antiretroviral therapy in people with HIV. The protocol was immunoSEQ multiplex PCR, while the TCRdb copy is restricted to in-frame clones and leaves out a portion. The data hold 24,000 or so clones, with 85% to 95% observed a single time. This sample comprised unsorted PBMCs, obtained about 5 years after starting antiretroviral therapy. Source of these receptors: a woman between 50 and 59 years old with HIV. Both conserved end residues are part of each CDR3. D genes are given only for firm matches. Expanded clones get a size class; other rows say once, few or many, or leave the size out.

d_call j_call v_call clone_size cdr3_nt cdr3_aa
TRBD2 TRBJ2-4 TRBV6-1 - TGTGCCAGCAGTGAAGTAGGGACTACAAACATTCAGTACTTC CASSEVGTTNIQYF
- TRBJ2-1 TRBV27 - TGTGCCAGCAGTTTATTAGATGAGCAGTTCTTC CASSLLDEQFF
TRBD2 TRBJ2-3 TRBV27 - TGTGCCACCGTAGCGGGAGGCCCCGGTTTGACAGATACGCAGTATTTT CATVAGGPGLTDTQYF
- TRBJ2-3 TRBV4-3 - TGCGCCAGCAGCCAAGTAATTGCGGGTTTTGACACAGATACGCAGTATTTT CASSQVIAGFDTDTQYF
- TRBJ1-1 TRBV6-5 - TGTGCCAGCAGTTCTAGCCTAGACACTGAAGCTTTCTTT CASSSSLDTEAFF
- TRBJ2-7 TRBV7-2 - TGTGCCAGCAGCTCCAGCGGGCCGCCCTACGAGCAGTACTTC CASSSSGPPYEQYF
- TRBJ2-2 TRBV11-3 few TGTGCCAGCAGCAGAGACTCTCACACCGGGGAGCTGTTTTTT CASSRDSHTGELFF
- TRBJ2-7 TRBV19 - TGTGCCAGTAGTATCGGCAGTGGAGTATCCTACGAGCAGTACTTC CASSIGSGVSYEQYF
TRBD2 TRBJ2-3 TRBV7-2 - TGTGCCAGCAGCTTAGAGGCGGCTAGCGGGAGAGCGGAAGATACGCAGTATTTT CASSLEAASGRAEDTQYF
- TRBJ1-2 TRBV15 - TGTGCCACCAGCAGAGATAGGGGAACCTATGGCTACACCTTC CATSRDRGTYGYTF
- TRBJ1-4 TRBV28 - TGTGCCAGCAGTAGCCAGGGTAATGAAAAACTGTTTTTT CASSSQGNEKLFF
- TRBJ2-7 TRBV6-1 - TGTGCCAGCAGACCGGGACTTAGTCTGTACGAGCAGTACTTC CASRPGLSLYEQYF
TRBD2 TRBJ2-2 TRBV19 - TGTGCCAGTAGTATAGTTAGCGGGAGTCGCACCGGGGAGCTGTTTTTT CASSIVSGSRTGELFF
TRBD1 TRBJ2-7 TRBV5-1 - TGCGCCAGCAGCTCCGGGACAGGCGCCTACGAGCAGTACTTC CASSSGTGAYEQYF
- TRBJ1-5 TRBV6-5 - TGTGCCAGCAGTTATAGAGGGATCGATCAGCCCCAGCATTTT CASSYRGIDQPQHF
- TRBJ2-2 TRBV5-1 - TGCGCCAGCAGCGCGTCCATCGGGGAGCTGTTTTTT CASSASIGELFF
TRBD2 TRBJ2-1 TRBV9 once TGTGCCAGCAGCGTAGAGCCCAGCGGGAACAGTGAGCAGTTCTTC CASSVEPSGNSEQFF
TRBD1 TRBJ1-5 TRBV6-6 - TGTGCCAGCAGTCTACTACAGGGGCAGCCCCAGCATTTT CASSLLQGQPQHF
TRBD2 TRBJ2-4 TRBV27 - TGTGCCAGCAGCCCACCGGGACTATTTAAAAACATTCAGTACTTC CASSPPGLFKNIQYF
- TRBJ2-7 TRBV10-3 - TGTGCCATCAGCGGGCGGTTAAACTACGAGCAGTACTTC CAISGRLNYEQYF
- TRBJ2-2 TRBV2 - TGTGCCAGCAGGGCAATAACGAACACCGGGGAGCTGTTTTTT CASRAITNTGELFF
- TRBJ2-5 TRBV7-2 - TGTGCCAGCAGCCCAAGGGTAGCGTTACAAGAGACCCAGTACTTC CASSPRVALQETQYF
- TRBJ2-2 TRBV6-1 - TGTGCCAGCAGTGAGATTTGGGAAGCCGGGGAGCTGTTTTTT CASSEIWEAGELFF
- TRBJ2-5 TRBV4-1 - TGCGCCAGCAGCCAAGAGGTGGGGGAGACCCAGTACTTC CASSQEVGETQYF
- TRBJ1-1 TRBV14 - TGTGCCAGCAGCCAAGTGAACACTGAAGCTTTCTTT CASSQVNTEAFF
TRBD2 TRBJ2-7 TRBV4-2 - TGTGCCAGCAGCACAAGCGGGGGGGTTTACGAGCAGTACTTC CASSTSGGVYEQYF
TRBD1 TRBJ2-1 TRBV19 - TGTGCCAGTAGTATTGGGACAGGCTACAATGAGCAGTTCTTC CASSIGTGYNEQFF
- TRBJ2-7 TRBV5-1 - TGCGCCAGCAGCTATCAACTGACAGCCGCAACCTACGAGCAGTACTTC CASSYQLTAATYEQYF
- TRBJ2-5 TRBV5-4 - TGTGCCAGCAGCCCCGTGGGGGAGACCCAGTACTTC CASSPVGETQYF
- TRBJ2-3 TRBV6-5 - TGTGCCAGCAGGATACGGGACTCCCGGGAAGATACGCAGTATTTT CASRIRDSREDTQYF
TRBD2 TRBJ2-5 TRBV7-8 - TGTGCCAGCAGCTTAGCCCCCGGGGGTAGCGGGAGCCCAGAGACCCAGTACTTC CASSLAPGGSGSPETQYF
- TRBJ1-1 TRBV5-1 - TGCGCCAGCAGCTTGGGTTACGCTGAAGCTTTCTTT CASSLGYAEAFF
TRBD1 TRBJ2-2 TRBV9 - TGTGCCAGCAGCATTACACAGGGGACCTCCGGGGAGCTGTTTTTT CASSITQGTSGELFF
- TRBJ1-5 TRBV28 - TGTGCCAGCAGTTTGGGCGGCTATAGCAATCAGCCCCAGCATTTT CASSLGGYSNQPQHF
- TRBJ1-6 TRBV11-2 - TGTGCCAGCAGCGCAGGACTCTCGTCACCCCTCCACTTT CASSAGLSSPLHF
- TRBJ1-2 TRBV11-2 - TGTGCCAGCAGCCCCTCCGGGGGTTTTCACGGCTACACCTTC CASSPSGGFHGYTF
- TRBJ1-4 TRBV2 - TGTGCCAGCAGGGGAGACGGTGAAAAACTGTTTTTT CASRGDGEKLFF
- TRBJ2-1 TRBV6-5 - TGTGCCAGCAGTCGTAGTAGCGGCTACAATGAGCAGTTCTTC CASSRSSGYNEQFF
- TRBJ2-1 TRBV14 - TGTGCCAGCAGCCAAGTTGGGCTCAGAGGTGAGCAGTTCTTC CASSQVGLRGEQFF
- TRBJ2-1 TRBV2 - TGTGCCAGCAGCACGGGACCCGCCTCCAATGAGCAGTTCTTC CASSTGPASNEQFF
- TRBJ1-1 TRBV7-9 - TGTGCCAGCAGCTTAGGTACCACTGAAGCTTTCTTT CASSLGTTEAFF
TRBD2 TRBJ2-7 TRBV11-2 - TGTGCCAGCAGCTTAGATTCTGGGGGGGGTCGCTACGAGCAGTACTTC CASSLDSGGGRYEQYF
- TRBJ2-1 TRBV7-8 - TGTGCCAGCAGCCGCACTGCCTACAATGAGCAGTTCTTC CASSRTAYNEQFF
- TRBJ2-1 TRBV5-6 once TGTGCCAGCAGCCGGACGGAAGCCTCTAGTGGCCCTTACAATGAGCAGTTCTTC CASSRTEASSGPYNEQFF
TRBD1 TRBJ2-5 TRBV27 - TGTGCCAGCAGAACGGGACAGTACGGGACCCAGTACTTC CASRTGQYGTQYF
TRBD2 TRBJ2-3 TRBV11-2 - TGTGCCAGCAGCGCCGGACTAGCCCACACAGATACGCAGTATTTT CASSAGLAHTDTQYF
TRBD1 TRBJ1-1 TRBV5-4 - TGTGCCAGCAGCCGGTTGACAGGGGGAAACACTGAAGCTTTCTTT CASSRLTGGNTEAFF
TRBD1 TRBJ1-4 TRBV19 - TGTGCCAGTAGCCCACTAGGACAGGGATTTGAAAAACTGTTTTTT CASSPLGQGFEKLFF
- TRBJ2-4 TRBV5-4 once TGTGCCAGCAGCGCTAGGGGGGGCATGGCCAAAAACATTCAGTACTTC CASSARGGMAKNIQYF
- TRBJ2-2 TRBV5-1 - TGCGCCAGCAGCTTGGGGGCGGGTGCGAACACCGGGGAGCTGTTTTTT CASSLGAGANTGELFF
- TRBJ2-2 TRBV7-7 few TGTGCCAGCAGGCCAGGGGAGAACACCGGGGAGCTGTTTTTT CASRPGENTGELFF
- TRBJ2-7 TRBV7-6 - TGTGCCAGCTCGGGCACCGACTACGAGCAGTACTTC CASSGTDYEQYF
- TRBJ2-1 TRBV13 once TGTGCCAGCAGCGCCGATCGTAGGGCCAATGAGCAGTTCTTC CASSADRRANEQFF
TRBD1 TRBJ2-7 TRBV5-1 - TGCGCCAGCAGCCCCGGACAGGTCTCGTCCTACGAGCAGTACTTC CASSPGQVSSYEQYF
TRBD1 TRBJ1-2 TRBV6-6 - TGTGCCAGCAGTTACCCCGGGACAGGGGAGGAGTATGGCTACACCTTC CASSYPGTGEEYGYTF
- TRBJ2-7 TRBV6-1 once TGTGCCAGCAGTGAAACGACGGGGAGCTTTAACTACGAGCAGTACTTC CASSETTGSFNYEQYF
TRBD1 TRBJ2-7 TRBV7-3 - TGTGCCAGCAGCCCCCAGACAGGGTACGAGCAGTACTTC CASSPQTGYEQYF
- TRBJ1-1 TRBV6-1 - TGTGCCAGCAGTCACCCCCAGGGGTGGGCTTTCTTT CASSHPQGWAFF
TRBD2 TRBJ2-5 TRBV6-5 - TGTGCCAGCAGTGCTAGCGGGAGTTTAGAGACCCAGTACTTC CASSASGSLETQYF
TRBD1 TRBJ2-1 TRBV19 - TGTGCCAGTAGTACCCGGAGCAGGGGGCGCCATGAGCAGTTCTTC CASSTRSRGRHEQFF